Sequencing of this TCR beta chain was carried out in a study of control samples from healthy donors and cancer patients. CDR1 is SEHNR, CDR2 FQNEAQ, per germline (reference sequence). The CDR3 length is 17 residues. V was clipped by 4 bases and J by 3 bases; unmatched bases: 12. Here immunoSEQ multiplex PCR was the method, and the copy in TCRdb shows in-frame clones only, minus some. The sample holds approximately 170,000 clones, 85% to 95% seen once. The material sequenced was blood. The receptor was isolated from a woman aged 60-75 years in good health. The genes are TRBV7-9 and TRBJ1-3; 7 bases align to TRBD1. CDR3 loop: CASSSVEGTVYGNTIYF. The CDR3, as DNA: TGTGCCAGCAGCTCAGTAGAGGGGACAGTCTATGGAAACACCATATATTTT. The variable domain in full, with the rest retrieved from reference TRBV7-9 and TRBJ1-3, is DTGVSQNPRHKITKRGQNVTFRCDPISEHNRLYWYRQTLGQGPEFLTYFQNEAQLEKSRLLSDRFSAERPKGSFSTLEIQRTEQGDSAMYLCASSSVEGTVYGNTIYFGEGSWLTVV.